These T cell receptor beta chains were read from a single sample in a study of OX40 agonist ivuxolimab in advanced cancers. Produced via immunoSEQ multiplex PCR; TCRdb's table is partial and in-frame only. There are 20,000 to 25,000 clones in the sample; around 75% occur only once, and around a sixth lies in the top ten. The source was CD4+ or CD8+ T cells sorted from blood, collected in a trial of the OX40 agonist ivuxolimab. Receptors originate from an adult with an advanced solid tumor such as melanoma, head and neck, liver or kidney cancer. CDR3s include the opening cysteine and the closing phenylalanine or tryptophan. The D gene is left open where the match is weak. Clone sizes are given selectively: once, few, many, or a class where the clone is expanded.

J gene: TRBJ2-1; clone size: .; V gene: TRBV7-3; D gene: .; CDR3 DNA: TGTGCCAGCAGCTTAAATCCGGATGAGCAGTTCTTC; CDR3 protein: CASSLNPDEQFF
J gene: TRBJ2-7; clone size: .; V gene: TRBV29-1; D gene: .; CDR3 DNA: TGCAGCGTTGTTGGGGGCTGGATCTCCTACGAGCAGTACTTC; CDR3 protein: CSVVGGWISYEQYF
J gene: TRBJ1-6; clone size: medium-sized; V gene: TRBV4-3; D gene: .; CDR3 DNA: TGCGCCAGCAGCCAAGAACGTCAAACTAATTCACCCCTCCACTTT; CDR3 protein: CASSQERQTNSPLHF
J gene: TRBJ1-1; clone size: .; V gene: TRBV4-3; D gene: .; CDR3 DNA: TGCGCCAGCAGCCAAGAAAGACTTACGAACACTGAAGCTTTCTTT; CDR3 protein: CASSQERLTNTEAFF
J gene: TRBJ1-6; clone size: medium-sized; V gene: TRBV9; D gene: .; CDR3 DNA: TGTGCCAGCAGCTCAGGGAGCTCCTATAATTCACCCCTCCACTTT; CDR3 protein: CASSSGSSYNSPLHF
J gene: TRBJ2-7; clone size: .; V gene: TRBV27; D gene: TRBD2; CDR3 DNA: TGTGCCAGCAGTTTATCGGGACTAGCGAACTACGAGCAGTACTTC; CDR3 protein: CASSLSGLANYEQYF
J gene: TRBJ1-5; clone size: few; V gene: TRBV27; D gene: .; CDR3 DNA: TGTGCCAGCAGTTTATTTGGCGGGGGGGAACTGAGCAATCAGCCCCAGCATTTT; CDR3 protein: CASSLFGGGELSNQPQHF
J gene: TRBJ1-1; clone size: .; V gene: TRBV9; D gene: .; CDR3 DNA: TGTGCCAGCAGCGTAGGGGAGAACACTGAAGCTTTCTTT; CDR3 protein: CASSVGENTEAFF
J gene: TRBJ1-3; clone size: .; V gene: TRBV7-9; D gene: .; CDR3 DNA: TGTGCCAGCAGCCCGAGGGACAAGTGGAACACCATATATTTT; CDR3 protein: CASSPRDKWNTIYF
J gene: TRBJ2-1; clone size: few; V gene: TRBV30; D gene: .; CDR3 DNA: TGTGCCTGGAGTGTAACAGAATACAATGAGCAGTTCTTC; CDR3 protein: CAWSVTEYNEQFF
J gene: TRBJ1-1; clone size: .; V gene: TRBV6-6; D gene: .; CDR3 DNA: TGTGCCAGCAGTTATCCCGGGGGGGACGCTGAAGCTTTCTTT; CDR3 protein: CASSYPGGDAEAFF
J gene: TRBJ2-7; clone size: .; V gene: TRBV2; D gene: .; CDR3 DNA: TGTGCCAGCACCGAACACTCCTACGAGCAGTACTTC; CDR3 protein: CASTEHSYEQYF
J gene: TRBJ2-1; clone size: .; V gene: TRBV7-9; D gene: .; CDR3 DNA: TGTGCCAGCAGCTTAGTTGGGGGGGCCCACAATGAGCAGTTCTTC; CDR3 protein: CASSLVGGAHNEQFF
J gene: TRBJ1-5; clone size: once; V gene: TRBV7-9; D gene: .; CDR3 DNA: TGTGCCAGCAGCTTCGGGCAGGGAGGCAATCAGCCCCAGCATTTT; CDR3 protein: CASSFGQGGNQPQHF
J gene: TRBJ2-2; clone size: few; V gene: TRBV11-3; D gene: .; CDR3 DNA: TGTGCCAGCAGGACAGACCCCGGGGAGCTGTTTTTT; CDR3 protein: CASRTDPGELFF
J gene: TRBJ2-5; clone size: few; V gene: TRBV9; D gene: .; CDR3 DNA: TGTGCCAGCCGCGGGCCCCAGGGGGAGACCCAGTACTTC; CDR3 protein: CASRGPQGETQYF
J gene: TRBJ1-1; clone size: few; V gene: TRBV19; D gene: .; CDR3 DNA: TGTGCCAGTAGTATCGATCCGGGCTACACTGAAGCTTTCTTT; CDR3 protein: CASSIDPGYTEAFF
J gene: TRBJ2-7; clone size: .; V gene: TRBV7-9; D gene: .; CDR3 DNA: TGTGCCAGCAGCTTAAACTACGAGCAGTACTTC; CDR3 protein: CASSLNYEQYF
J gene: TRBJ1-2; clone size: .; V gene: TRBV7-2; D gene: .; CDR3 DNA: TGTGCCAGCAGCTGGGCAGGCCCGGGAGGCTACACCTTC; CDR3 protein: CASSWAGPGGYTF
J gene: TRBJ2-4; clone size: .; V gene: TRBV7-9; D gene: .; CDR3 DNA: TGTGCCAGCAGCCCGTACTTGCTAGCCAAAAACATTCAGTACTTC; CDR3 protein: CASSPYLLAKNIQYF
J gene: TRBJ2-7; clone size: .; V gene: TRBV6-1; D gene: TRBD2; CDR3 DNA: TGTGCCAGCAGTGAAGGTGTAGCGGGGGTTCTCTACGAGCAGTACTTC; CDR3 protein: CASSEGVAGVLYEQYF
J gene: TRBJ2-5; clone size: .; V gene: TRBV7-8; D gene: .; CDR3 DNA: TGTGCCAGCAGCTTAAATAGGGGACCTGGGACCCGGAGAGCCCAGTACTTC; CDR3 protein: CASSLNRGPGTRRAQYF
J gene: TRBJ2-5; clone size: .; V gene: TRBV27; D gene: .; CDR3 DNA: TGTGCCAGCAGTTTATCCCTTAGGGGGGAGGAGACCCAGTACTTC; CDR3 protein: CASSLSLRGEETQYF
J gene: TRBJ1-3; clone size: .; V gene: TRBV27; D gene: .; CDR3 DNA: TGTGCCAGCAGTTTGTGGTCTGGAAACACCATATATTTT; CDR3 protein: CASSLWSGNTIYF
J gene: TRBJ2-7; clone size: medium-sized; V gene: TRBV4-3; D gene: .; CDR3 DNA: TGCGCCAGCAGCCAATATACAGGGGAGGACGAGCAGTACTTC; CDR3 protein: CASSQYTGEDEQYF
J gene: TRBJ2-7; clone size: .; V gene: TRBV6-1; D gene: .; CDR3 DNA: TGTGCCAGCAGTCCCCGGGGGCAGGGTGGCTACGAGCAGTACTTC; CDR3 protein: CASSPRGQGGYEQYF
J gene: TRBJ1-2; clone size: .; V gene: TRBV29-1; D gene: .; CDR3 DNA: TGCAGCGTTGAAGAGACGGGGCGGAACTATGGCTACACCTTC; CDR3 protein: CSVEETGRNYGYTF
J gene: TRBJ2-7; clone size: .; V gene: TRBV27; D gene: .; CDR3 DNA: TGTGCCAGCAGTTTAAGAGGGTTCGGCTACGAGCAGTACTTC; CDR3 protein: CASSLRGFGYEQYF
J gene: TRBJ2-7; clone size: .; V gene: TRBV7-9; D gene: .; CDR3 DNA: TGTGCCAGCAGCTCCATCGACACAGCCACCTACGAGCAGTACTTC; CDR3 protein: CASSSIDTATYEQYF
J gene: TRBJ2-7; clone size: .; V gene: TRBV7-2; D gene: .; CDR3 DNA: TGTGCCAGCAGCAGGGACATTAGCTCCTACGAGCAGTACTTC; CDR3 protein: CASSRDISSYEQYF
J gene: TRBJ1-5; clone size: .; V gene: TRBV27; D gene: TRBD1; CDR3 DNA: TGTGCCAGCAGTCCCGGGGGAGGGGGCCGGCAGCCCCAGCATTTT; CDR3 protein: CASSPGGGGRQPQHF
J gene: TRBJ1-2; clone size: once; V gene: TRBV5-4; D gene: .; CDR3 DNA: TGTGCCAGCAGCCAAGCCTACAGGGTTAGAGGCTACACCTTC; CDR3 protein: CASSQAYRVRGYTF
J gene: TRBJ1-2; clone size: .; V gene: TRBV5-6; D gene: .; CDR3 DNA: TGTGCCAGCAGCCCCTTGGAGGGGCCTGTTGGCTACACCTTC; CDR3 protein: CASSPLEGPVGYTF
J gene: TRBJ1-3; clone size: .; V gene: TRBV19; D gene: .; CDR3 DNA: TGTGCCAGTAGTATCCGAGGGACTGGAAACACCATATATTTT; CDR3 protein: CASSIRGTGNTIYF
J gene: TRBJ2-5; clone size: .; V gene: TRBV11-2; D gene: TRBD2; CDR3 DNA: TGTGCCAGCAGCTCATTAGCGGGGGGACGGGAGACCCAGTACTTC; CDR3 protein: CASSSLAGGRETQYF